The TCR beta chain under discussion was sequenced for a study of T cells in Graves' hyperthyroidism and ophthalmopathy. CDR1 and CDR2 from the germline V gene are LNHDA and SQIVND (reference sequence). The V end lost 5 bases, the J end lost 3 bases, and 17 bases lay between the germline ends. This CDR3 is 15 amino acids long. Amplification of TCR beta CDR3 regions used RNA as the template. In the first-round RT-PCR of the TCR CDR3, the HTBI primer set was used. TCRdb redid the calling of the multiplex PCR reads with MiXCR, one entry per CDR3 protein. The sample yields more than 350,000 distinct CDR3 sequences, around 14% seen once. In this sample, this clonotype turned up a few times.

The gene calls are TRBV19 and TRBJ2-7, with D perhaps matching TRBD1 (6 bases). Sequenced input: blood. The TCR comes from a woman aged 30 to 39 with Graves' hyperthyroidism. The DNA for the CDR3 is TGTGCCAGTAGTGCCGCCTTGGACAGTGACTACGAGCAGTACTTC. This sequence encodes CASSAALDSDYEQYF.